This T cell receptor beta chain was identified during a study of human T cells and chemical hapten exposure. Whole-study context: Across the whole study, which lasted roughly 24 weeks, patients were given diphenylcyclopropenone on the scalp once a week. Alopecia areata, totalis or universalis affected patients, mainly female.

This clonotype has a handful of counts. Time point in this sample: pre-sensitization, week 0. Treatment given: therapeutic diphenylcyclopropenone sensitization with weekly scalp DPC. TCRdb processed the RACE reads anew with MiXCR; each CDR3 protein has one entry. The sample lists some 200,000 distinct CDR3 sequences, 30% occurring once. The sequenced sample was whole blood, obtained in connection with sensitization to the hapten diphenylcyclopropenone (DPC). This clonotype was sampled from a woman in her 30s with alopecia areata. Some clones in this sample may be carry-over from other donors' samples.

The CDR3 DNA sequence: TGTGCCAGCGGTAGTAGCAATCAGCCCCAGCATTTT. Translating it yields CASGSSNQPQHF. V and J are TRBV28 and TRBJ1-5, with D unclear. CDR3 length: 12 amino acids. Deletions cut 8 bases from V and 0 bases from J, with 5 bases between. The germline V gene encodes CDR1 MDHEN and CDR2 SYDVKM.